Below, 22 T cell receptor beta chains from the same sample are listed, as sequenced in a study of cytomegalovirus exposure and HLA in healthy donors. The PCR employed 60 Vbeta primers together with 13 Jbeta primers. Data came from immunoSEQ multiplex PCR; TCRdb stores just in-frame clones and leaves some out. This table holds 45,000 to 60,000 clones. Sequencing input: PBMCs. The source is a female donor in good health and CMV-seronegative.

The chain employs TRBV18 and TRBJ1-1; D is possibly TRBD1 (6 bases). The V gene lost 2 bases and the J gene lost 4 bases, with 17 bases spanning the gap. Per germline, CDR1 KGHSH and CDR2 LQKENI. The CDR3 totals 16 residues. The DNA of the CDR3 is TGTGCCAGCTCACCAACCCCGCAGGGGCCCGGCACTGAAGCTTTCTTT. Protein product: CASSPTPQGPGTEAFF. Complete variable domain (other parts from reference TRBV18 and TRBJ1-1): NAGVMQNPRHLVRRRGQEARLRCSPMKGHSHVYWYRQLPEEGLKFMVYLQKENIIDESGMPKERFSAEFPKEGPSILRIQQVVRGDSAAYFCASSPTPQGPGTEAFFGQGTRLTVV.

This chain links TRBV30 with TRBJ2-7, with TRBD2 as a possible D gene (5 bases). Germline loops: CDR1 GTSNPN, CDR2 SVGIG (reference sequence). V gave up 2 bases and J gave up 1 base, with 12 bases separating them. The CDR3 spans 14 residues. Here the CDR3 reads CAWSNRGISYEQYF. CDR3 sequence (DNA): TGTGCCTGGAGTAATCGGGGAATTTCCTACGAGCAGTACTTC. Variable domain in full (rest from reference TRBV30 and TRBJ2-7): SQTIHQWPATLVQPVGSPLSLECTVEGTSNPNLYWYRQAAGRGLQLLFYSVGIGQISSEVPQNLSASRPQDRQFILSSKKLLLSDSGFYLCAWSNRGISYEQYFGPGTRLTVT.

The rearrangement joins TRBV7-8 to TRBJ2-7; 7 positions agree with TRBD2. Trimming cost V 4 bases and J 7 bases; bases outside gene matches: 10. There are 14 residues in the CDR3. The V gene's germline CDR1 is SGHVS and CDR2 FQNEAQ. The CDR3 loop is CASSSGLVGGEQYF. The CDR3 DNA follows: TGTGCCAGCAGCTCAGGACTAGTAGGTGGAGAGCAGTACTTC.

The chain links TRBV4-2 to TRBJ1-1; a weak D match, TRBD1 (5 bases). CDR3 length: 13 residues. V lost 1 base and J 5 bases, leaving 8 bases between the germline ends. CDR1 LGHNA and CDR2 YNFKEQ come from the germline V gene. CDR3 nucleotide sequence: TGTGCCAGCAGCCAAGCAGGGAGGACTGAAGCTTTCTTT. Translation: CASSQAGRTEAFF.

This chain links TRBV7-2 with TRBJ2-6, with D possibly matching TRBD1 (5 bases). Germline loops: CDR1 SGHTA, CDR2 FQGNSA. The CDR3 extends over 14 amino acids. V lost 1 base, J lost 11 bases, and 12 bases lay in between. CDR3 bases: TGTGCCAGCAGCTTAGTGGCCCAGGGCCACGTCCTGACTTTC. It specifies CASSLVAQGHVLTF.

The V gene is TRBV5-1, the J gene TRBJ1-5; D is perhaps TRBD1 (6 bases). The germline V gene encodes CDR1 SGHRS and CDR2 YFSETQ. V lost 0 bases and J lost 1, with 8 bases in between. This CDR3 comprises 15 residues. CDR3 in DNA: TGCGCCAGCAGCTTGGACGGACAGAGCAATCAGCCCCAGCATTTT. Encoded protein: CASSLDGQSNQPQHF.

The gene calls are TRBV7-9 and TRBJ2-7; D remains unclear. The germline CDR1 and CDR2 sequences are SEHNR and FQNEAQ (reference sequence). V was pared by 1 base and J by 0 bases, with 4 bases between. The CDR3 totals 13 residues. The CDR3: CASSLVNSYEQYF. CDR3 DNA: TGTGCCAGCAGCTTAGTTAACTCCTACGAGCAGTACTTC.

CDR3 in DNA: TGTGCCAGCAGGACGGGACAGGGCCCCTCCTACGAGCAGTACTTC. Amino acids: CASRTGQGPSYEQYF. The V gene is TRBV6-1, the J gene TRBJ2-7, with 9 nucleotides matching TRBD1. Trimming took 6 bases from V and 0 from J; bases not matched to a gene: 6. CDR1 and CDR2 (germline): MNHNS, SASEGT. The length of the CDR3 is 15 residues.

On this clone: A junction end diverges from the germline sequence, so it may reflect a read error. The V and J genes are TRBV29-1 and TRBJ1-2, with a possible D match to TRBD1 (5 bases). The CDR3 runs 14 residues. CDR1 SQVTM and CDR2 ANQGSEA come from the germline V gene. The CDR3 here is CSVERERGNDGYTF. The CDR3 nucleotides are TGCAGCGTTGAAAGGGAAAGGGGTAACGATGGCTACACCTTC.

This chain joins TRBV9 and TRBJ1-1; 9 nucleotides align to TRBD1. J was trimmed by 8 bases and V by 4 bases; bases with no gene match: 6. CDR1 is SGDLS and CDR2 is YYNGEE in the germline V gene. The CDR3 consists of 13 residues. Here the CDR3 reads CASSISTGGEAFF. The CDR3 bases are TGTGCCAGCAGCATATCCACAGGGGGCGAAGCTTTCTTT.

The chain is built from TRBV6-1 and TRBJ1-2; possible D gene TRBD1, 6 bases. CDR1 and CDR2 (germline): MNHNS, SASEGT. The CDR3 spans 15 residues. The V end lost 3 bases, the J end lost 4 bases, and 15 bases lay between the germline ends. This chain's CDR3 is CASSDGTPLGYGYTF. For the CDR3, the DNA is TGTGCCAGCAGTGATGGGACACCTCTCGGCTATGGCTACACCTTC.

The chain uses TRBV19 and TRBJ1-5; 9 bases are shared with TRBD1. Germline lookup yields CDR1 LNHDA and CDR2 SQIVND (reference sequence). The CDR3 is 15 amino acids. V was clipped by 3 bases and J by 2 bases; unmatched bases: 2. In DNA, the CDR3 is TGTGCCAGTAGTATGGGACAGGGAGGCAATCAGCCCCAGCATTTT. It codes for CASSMGQGGNQPQHF.

The chain joins TRBV9 to TRBJ1-6, with TRBD1 matching 9 bases. From germline, CDR1 is SGDLS and CDR2 YYNGEE. The CDR3 runs to 16 residues. V gave up 6 bases and J gave up 6 bases; unmatched junction bases: 10. The CDR3 loop reads CASTEGTGSFNSPLHF. CDR3 in DNA: TGTGCCAGCACCGAGGGGACAGGGTCATTTAATTCACCCCTCCACTTT.

CDR3 nucleotide sequence: TGTGCCAGCAGCGAGGGGCCGGACGGAAGCTCCTACGAGCAGTACTTC. Protein product: CASSEGPDGSSYEQYF. The chain recombines TRBV9 with TRBJ2-7; tentatively, D is TRBD1 (5 bases). The length of the CDR3 is 16 residues. Looked up from germline, CDR1 is SGDLS and CDR2 is YYNGEE. V lost 3 bases and J lost 0, with 16 bases in between.

The gene calls are TRBV4-2 and TRBJ2-5, with D tentatively TRBD2 (6 bases). Germline assignment: CDR1 LGHNA and CDR2 YNFKEQ. The CDR3 has 16 residues. Trimming left V 1 base short and J 2 bases short, with 14 bases between. The CDR3 reads CASSQGDLGGQETQYF. As DNA, the CDR3 is TGTGCCAGCAGCCAAGGGGACTTAGGAGGGCAAGAGACCCAGTACTTC.

The V gene is TRBV5-4, the J gene TRBJ1-1; a possible D gene is TRBD1 (6 bases). The CDR3 consists of 14 residues. Germline CDR1 reads SGHNT; CDR2 reads YYREEE (reference sequence). The V end lost 3 bases, the J end lost 1 base, and 10 bases lay between the germline ends. The CDR3 nucleotides are TGTGCCAGCAGCTCGGGACAACGGAACACTGAAGCTTTCTTT. It translates to CASSSGQRNTEAFF.

The chain is built from TRBV4-1 and TRBJ1-5; TRBD1 matches at 9 bases. The V segment lost 6 bases and the J segment 7 bases; nucleotides outside the gene matches: 10. The CDR3 runs 15 residues. Per germline, CDR1 MGHRA and CDR2 YSYEKL. CDR3 sequence reads: CASSYNRGLGQPQHF. The CDR3 DNA reads as TGCGCCAGCAGTTATAACAGGGGGCTTGGGCAGCCCCAGCATTTT.

This chain joins TRBV13 and TRBJ1-1; D remains unclear. Germline V gene data show CDR1 as PRHDT and CDR2 as FYEKMQ (reference sequence). The CDR3 sequence is 15 residues long. V was pared by 5 bases and J by 1 base, with 14 bases between. DNA for the CDR3: TGTGCCAGCAGCCCGAGGCGGGCGGCGAACACTGAAGCTTTCTTT. It translates to CASSPRRAANTEAFF.

The rearrangement joins TRBV7-8 to TRBJ2-5; TRBD2 agrees at 14 bases. The CDR3 is made up of 18 amino acids. Germline trimming cut 5 bases from V and 1 base from J; bases unmatched to any gene: 9. Germline CDR1 is SGHVS and CDR2 is FQNEAQ. As DNA, the CDR3 is TGTGCCAGCAGCAGACTAGCGGGGGGGCGTCAGGGCCAAGAGACCCAGTACTTC. It is translated as CASSRLAGGRQGQETQYF.

The V and J genes are TRBV18 and TRBJ1-5; D possibly corresponds to TRBD1 (5 bases). The CDR3 loop spans 14 amino acids. Germline V gene lookup returns CDR1 KGHSH and CDR2 LQKENI. V was pared by 1 base and J by 7 bases, with 11 bases between. The CDR3 here is CASSPRQGQQPQHF. The CDR3 bases are TGTGCCAGCTCACCACGGCAGGGCCAACAGCCCCAGCATTTT.

The CDR3: CSASGQGNTEAFF. CDR3 nucleotides: TGCAGCGCGTCCGGACAGGGGAACACTGAAGCTTTCTTT. V gene TRBV29-1 combines with J gene TRBJ1-1; 8 positions agree with TRBD1. The V gene's germline CDR1 is SQVTM and CDR2 ANQGSEA. With V trimmed by 7 bases and J by 1 base, 5 bases remained unmatched. The CDR3 runs 13 residues.

The chain couples TRBV18 to TRBJ2-7, with D tentatively TRBD2 (6 bases). Germline V CDR1 and CDR2: KGHSH, LQKENI. Between the trimmed V and J ends, which lost 2 bases and 3 bases, there was a span of 11 bases. This CDR3 region has 14 residues. Written as DNA, the CDR3 is TGTGCCAGCTCACCAGCGGGGCACCTCTACGAGCAGTACTTC. Translated: CASSPAGHLYEQYF.